The sequence of this T cell receptor (beta chain) was determined in a study of naive and memory T cell subsets. This CDR3 comprises 16 residues. Germline V gene data show CDR1 as MNHEY and CDR2 as SVGAGI. With V trimmed by 4 bases and J by 2 bases, 6 bases remained unmatched. Both TRBC1 and TRBC2 were covered by a beta constant-region primer of two equimolar oligonucleotides. Using its own MiXCR run on the UMI-ligation and nested PCR reads, TCRdb lists one record per CDR3 protein. The sample lists tens of thousands of distinct CDR3 sequences; around 13% were seen once. Comment on this clonotype: The antigen is unknown.

Study-wide results and caveats: From naive to CM, EM and EMRA, diversity decreased and Gini increased.

CD8 T cells were positively selected from what remained after CD4 positive selection. V usage is TRBV6-5 and J usage is TRBJ2-3; 10 bases match TRBD2. The sequenced material came from central memory CD4+ T cells from blood. This TCR was sampled from a human donor in good health. The CDR3 DNA follows: TGTGCCAGCAGTTTCCGACTAGCGGGCCCCACAGATACGCAGTATTTT. Amino acids: CASSFRLAGPTDTQYF.